One sample yielded the 22 T cell receptor beta chains listed below, sequenced in a study of T cell responses to AZD1222 COVID-19 vaccine listed by TCRdb under 2021. Taken with the paper, the label for time point translates to: baseline before first vaccination. Library preparation used the immunoSEQ multiplex PCR assay. TCRdb carries this immuneACCESS record with in-frame sequences only. Its versions omit some clonotypes, under half of them owing to an unresolved V gene in the studies checked, with the rest unexplained. The sample yields about 76,000 clones; roughly nine tenths were counted once. In total, the top ten clones hold 4.2% of the sample. The input for sequencing was peripheral blood, taken on day 0 of AZD1222 vaccination. The receptors stem from an adult in good health.

This clone has a single count. The chain is built from TRBV13 and TRBJ2-2, with D possibly TRBD2 on 6 matching bases. Germline assignment: CDR1 PRHDT and CDR2 FYEKMQ (reference sequence). Trimming removed 4 bases from V and 1 base from J, with 10 bases in between. The CDR3 runs 15 residues. The chain's CDR3 is CASSSLGGNTGELFF. DNA for the CDR3: TGTGCCAGCAGCTCGCTCGGGGGGAACACCGGGGAGCTGTTTTTT.

The CDR3 protein is CATSDPMTGPNEQFF. DNA for the CDR3: TGTGCCACCAGTGACCCAATGACAGGGCCCAATGAGCAGTTCTTC. The chain couples TRBV24-1 to TRBJ2-1, with 7 bases matching TRBD1. Germline CDR1 and CDR2: KGHDR and SFDVKD. J lost 6 bases, V lost 4 bases, and 8 bases had no gene match. The CDR3 is 15 residues long.

The chain uses TRBV10-3 and TRBJ2-1; 7 nucleotides agree with TRBD2. V lost 2 bases and J lost 5; bases outside the gene matches: 6. The CDR3 contains 15 residues. In germline, CDR1 is ENHRY, CDR2 SYGVKD. This CDR3 reads CAISESGVRDNEQFF. The CDR3 DNA reads TGTGCCATCAGTGAGAGCGGGGTAAGGGACAATGAGCAGTTCTTC.

The gene calls are TRBV7-2 and TRBJ1-4; no clear D. The CDR3 sequence is 13 residues long. Germline V gene data show CDR1 as SGHTA and CDR2 as FQGNSA. V dropped 5 bases and J dropped 0 bases, with 4 bases sitting between them. This CDR3 is CASSLPTNEKLFF. The DNA of the CDR3 is TGTGCCAGCAGCCTTCCAACTAATGAAAAACTGTTTTTT. The full variable domain, completed using reference TRBV7-2 and TRBJ1-4, is GAGVSQSPSNKVTEKGKDVELRCDPISGHTALYWYRQSLGQGLEFLIYFQGNSAPDKSGLPSDRFSAERTGGSVSTLTIQRTQQEDSAVYLCASSLPTNEKLFFGSGTQLSVL.

This clone was recorded a few times. This chain uses TRBV7-9 with TRBJ2-7; D may be TRBD2 (5 bases). The CDR3 consists of 9 residues. Trimming pared 10 bases from V and 4 bases from J, leaving 5 bases between. Germline CDR1 SEHNR, CDR2 FQNEAQ (reference sequence). The CDR3 DNA follows: TGTGCCACGGGATACGAGCAGTACTTC. It specifies CATGYEQYF. Full variable domain (rest looked up from reference TRBV7-9 and TRBJ2-7): DTGVSQNPRHKITKRGQNVTFRCDPISEHNRLYWYRQTLGQGPEFLTYFQNEAQLEKSRLLSDRFSAERPKGSFSTLEIQRTEQGDSAMYLCATGYEQYFGPGTRLTVT.

The gene calls are TRBV6-5 and TRBJ2-3; no clear D gene. The CDR3 sequence is 13 residues long. The V gene's germline CDR1 is MNHEY and CDR2 SVGAGI. Trimming removed 6 bases at V and 4 bases at J, with 11 bases between. For the CDR3, the DNA is TGTGCCAGCAGCGCCTACACTGCAGATACGCAGTATTTT. This sequence encodes CASSAYTADTQYF.

The chain joins TRBV9 to TRBJ1-2; D remains ambiguous. Deletions cut 0 bases from V and 4 bases from J, with 10 bases between. CDR1 and CDR2 from the germline V gene are SGDLS and YYNGEE. CDR3 length equals 14 residues. CDR3 residues: CASSVGEAAYGYTF. Here the CDR3 DNA reads TGTGCCAGCAGCGTAGGGGAAGCCGCCTATGGCTACACCTTC.

The gene calls are TRBV4-3 and TRBJ2-2; no clear D. CDR1 is LGHNA, CDR2 YSLEER, per germline. The V end lost 5 bases, the J end lost 6 bases, and 10 bases lay between the germline ends. The CDR3 has 13 residues. CDR3 region: CASSSSGPGELFF. CDR3 DNA sequence: TGCGCCAGCAGCTCCTCTGGGCCCGGGGAGCTGTTTTTT.

V and J are TRBV2 and TRBJ2-2, with 12 bases that match TRBD2. Germline values: CDR1 SNHLY, CDR2 FYNNEI. The CDR3 is 18 residues long. V lost 6 bases to trimming and J lost 5 bases; unmatched junction nucleotides: 13. CDR3: CASRQNGLAGILTGELFF. CDR3 nucleotides: TGTGCCAGCAGACAAAACGGACTAGCGGGGATTTTAACCGGGGAGCTGTTTTTT.

The rearrangement uses TRBV7-8 and TRBJ2-7, with D perhaps assigned TRBD1 or TRBD2 (6 bases each). The V and J ends lost 5 bases and 0 bases respectively, with 23 bases between them. There are 18 residues in the CDR3. CDR1 is SGHVS and CDR2 is FQNEAQ in the germline V gene. The CDR3 region is CASSHPTRGGRSSYEQYF. The CDR3 bases are TGTGCCAGCAGCCATCCGACCCGTGGGGGGCGAAGCTCCTACGAGCAGTACTTC.

The chain combines TRBV11-2 with TRBJ1-2; 9 nucleotides line up with TRBD1. The germline gives CDR1 SGHAT, CDR2 FQNNGV. The CDR3 runs to 14 residues. The J segment lost 6 bases and the V segment lost 2 bases, leaving 4 bases of the junction unmatched. The chain's CDR3 is CASSLRRTGDGYTF. Written as DNA, the CDR3 is TGTGCCAGCAGCTTAAGGCGGACAGGGGATGGCTACACCTTC.

The gene calls are TRBV7-8 and TRBJ2-5, with 9 bases that match TRBD1. This CDR3 has 13 residues. CDR1 SGHVS and CDR2 FQNEAQ come from the germline V gene. With 5 bases clipped from V and 5 bases from J, the junction kept 3 bases outside the gene matches. The CDR3 nucleotides are TGTGCCAGCAGCCCGGGACAGGGTGAGACCCAGTACTTC. Residues: CASSPGQGETQYF.

CDR3: CASSRQETQYF. CDR3 coding DNA: TGTGCCAGCAGCCGACAAGAGACCCAGTACTTC. The J gene is TRBJ2-5, the V gene TRBV6-6; D is ambiguous. The CDR3 totals 11 residues. V lost 6 bases and J lost 2, with 4 bases in between. Germline CDR1 MNHNY, CDR2 SVGAGI (reference sequence).

DNA for the CDR3: TGTGCCAGCAGTGTGAGCGGGAGGGCTGGTGAGCAGTTCTTC. This encodes CASSVSGRAGEQFF. The chain recombines TRBV2 with TRBJ2-1, with 10 bases aligning to TRBD2. Germline assignment: CDR1 SNHLY and CDR2 FYNNEI. The CDR3 runs to 14 residues. The V segment lost 4 bases and the J segment 9 bases; nucleotides outside the gene matches: 6.

The rearrangement joins TRBV12-3 or TRBV12-4 to TRBJ2-1; maybe TRBD2 (7 bases). The V and J ends lost 3 bases and 8 bases respectively, with 11 bases between them. This CDR3 is built from 13 residues. CDR3 sequence reads: CASSLGGGYEQFF. In nucleotides, the CDR3 is TGTGCCAGCAGTTTGGGAGGGGGTTATGAGCAGTTCTTC.

The rearrangement uses TRBV6-5 and TRBJ1-6; D unclear. Germline assignment: CDR1 MNHEY and CDR2 SVGAGI. The CDR3 loop spans 15 amino acids. V was shortened by 0 bases and J by 8 bases, with 11 bases between the two germline ends. The CDR3 bases are TGTGCCAGCAGTTACTCGGCTTTCGGGGATTCACCCCTCCACTTT. This sequence encodes CASSYSAFGDSPLHF.

In its sample, this clone ranks as medium-sized. V usage is TRBV24-1 and J usage is TRBJ1-2, with a weak D call TRBD1 (5 bases). Germline V CDR1 and CDR2: KGHDR, SFDVKD. V lost 4 bases, J lost 0 bases, and 11 bases lay in between. This CDR3 spans 15 amino acids. CDR3 residues: CATSDRATANYGYTF. As DNA, the CDR3 is TGTGCCACCAGTGACAGGGCTACCGCTAACTATGGCTACACCTTC.

This chain joins TRBV4-2 and TRBJ1-2; no firm D call. V lost 1 base and J lost 0, with 15 bases in between. The CDR3 is 17 amino acids. Looked up from germline, CDR1 is LGHNA and CDR2 is YNFKEQ. DNA for the CDR3: TGTGCCAGCAGCCAAGTGGACTCGCGTAGAACTAACTATGGCTACACCTTC. Translating it yields CASSQVDSRRTNYGYTF.

V gene TRBV7-9 combines with J gene TRBJ2-4, with 8 bases lining up with TRBD2. The CDR3 consists of 17 residues. V was pared by 8 bases and J by 0 bases, with 12 bases of the junction left unmatched. CDR1 and CDR2 from the germline V gene are SEHNR and FQNEAQ (reference sequence). In nucleotides, the CDR3 is TGTGCCAGCGAGCTCGGGGGGGTCGAAATAGCCAAAAACATTCAGTACTTC. This translates into CASELGGVEIAKNIQYF.

This clone has a handful of counts. The V gene is TRBV7-3, the J gene TRBJ2-2; 7 bases line up with TRBD1. V dropped 4 bases and J dropped 6; count of bases not matched to a gene: 5. CDR3 length: 14 residues. The germline CDR1 and CDR2 sequences are SGHTA and FQGTGA. The CDR3 nucleotides are TGTGCCAGCAGCTATAAGACAGGGTCCGGGGAGCTGTTTTTT. This gives the protein CASSYKTGSGELFF. Supplemented by reference TRBV7-3 and TRBJ2-2, the full variable domain reads GAGVSQTPSNKVTEKGKYVELRCDPISGHTALYWYRQSLGQGPEFLIYFQGTGAADDSGLPNDRFFAVRPEGSVSTLKIQRTERGDSAVYLCASSYKTGSGELFFGEGSRLTVL.

The V and J genes are TRBV4-1 and TRBJ1-4; no definite D call. Germline CDR1 and CDR2: MGHRA and YSYEKL. The V and J ends lost 3 bases and 5 bases respectively, with 13 bases between them. The CDR3 has 15 residues. The CDR3 protein is CASSHEQRRNEKLFF. CDR3 sequence (DNA): TGCGCCAGCAGCCACGAACAGAGACGCAATGAAAAACTGTTTTTT.

The CDR3 here is CSVEDGLHNEQFF. The CDR3 DNA reads as TGCAGCGTTGAAGATGGACTGCACAATGAGCAGTTCTTC. V gene TRBV29-1 combines with J gene TRBJ2-1, with D perhaps matching TRBD2 (5 bases). V gave up 0 bases and J gave up 5 bases, with 8 bases separating them. This CDR3 has 13 residues. Germline V gene lookup returns CDR1 SQVTM and CDR2 ANQGSEA.